Sequencing of this T cell receptor (beta chain) was carried out in a study of Graves' ophthalmopathy and Graves' hyperthyroidism. RNA served as the template for amplifying TCR beta CDR3 regions. An initial RT-PCR round employing HTBI primers preceded a second-round multiplex PCR. Via MiXCR, TCRdb re-called the multiplex PCR reads, giving one row per CDR3 protein. This sample has about 400,000 distinct CDR3 sequences, with 15% found just once. Each hyperthyroidism patient was newly diagnosed, with under 2 months' duration, and aged 18 to 65. Physicians reached a diagnosis by relying on clinical symptoms, serum thyroxine, TRAb, thyroid ultrasound and orbital computed tomography. This clonotype showed up just a few times. As yet, its antigen is unknown. V lost 4 bases and J lost 4; bases outside the gene matches: 3. Germline CDR1 is LNHDA and CDR2 is SQIVND (reference sequence). The CDR3 totals 15 residues.

Whole-study findings and limits: A model of 13 signatures distinguished ophthalmopathy from stable hyperthyroidism at around 90% sensitivity and nearly 83% specificity.

Sequencing was done on a sample of peripheral blood. The V and J genes are TRBV19 and TRBJ2-5, with 13 bases identical to TRBD2. The sequence was collected from a woman younger than 30 with stable Graves' hyperthyroidism. Here the CDR3 reads CASSKTSGGVETQYF. The CDR3 DNA reads TGTGCCAGTAGTAAAACTAGCGGGGGGGTAGAGACCCAGTACTTC.